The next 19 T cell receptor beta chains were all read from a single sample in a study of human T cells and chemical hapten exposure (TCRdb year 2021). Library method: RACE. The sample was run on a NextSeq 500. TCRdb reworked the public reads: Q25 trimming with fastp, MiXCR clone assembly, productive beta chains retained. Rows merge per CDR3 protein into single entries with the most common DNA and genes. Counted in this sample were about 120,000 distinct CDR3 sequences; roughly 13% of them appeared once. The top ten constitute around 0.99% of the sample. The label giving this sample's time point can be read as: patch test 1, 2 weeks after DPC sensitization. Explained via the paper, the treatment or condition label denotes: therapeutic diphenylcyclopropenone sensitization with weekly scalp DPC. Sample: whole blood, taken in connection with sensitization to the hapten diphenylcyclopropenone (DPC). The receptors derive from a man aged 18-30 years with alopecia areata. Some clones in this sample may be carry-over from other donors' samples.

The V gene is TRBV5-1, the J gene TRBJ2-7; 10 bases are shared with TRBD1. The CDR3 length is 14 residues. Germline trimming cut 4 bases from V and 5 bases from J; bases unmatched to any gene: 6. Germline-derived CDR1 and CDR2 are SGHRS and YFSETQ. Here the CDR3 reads CASSPTTGGHEQYF. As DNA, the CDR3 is TGCGCCAGCAGCCCGACGACAGGGGGCCACGAGCAGTACTTC.

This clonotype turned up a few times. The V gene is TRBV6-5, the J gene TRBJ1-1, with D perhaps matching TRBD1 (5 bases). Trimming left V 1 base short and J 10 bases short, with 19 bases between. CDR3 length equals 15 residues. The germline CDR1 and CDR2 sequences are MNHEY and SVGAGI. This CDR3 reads CASSYWGRKSIRAFF. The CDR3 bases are TGTGCCAGCAGTTACTGGGGCAGAAAATCCATCAGAGCTTTCTTT.

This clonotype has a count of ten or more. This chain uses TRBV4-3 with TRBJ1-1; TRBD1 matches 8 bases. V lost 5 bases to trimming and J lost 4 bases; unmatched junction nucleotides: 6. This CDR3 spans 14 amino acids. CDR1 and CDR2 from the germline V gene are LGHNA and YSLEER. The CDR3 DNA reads TGCGCCAGCAGCGAAAGGACAGGGTCCACTGAAGCTTTCTTT. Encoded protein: CASSERTGSTEAFF.

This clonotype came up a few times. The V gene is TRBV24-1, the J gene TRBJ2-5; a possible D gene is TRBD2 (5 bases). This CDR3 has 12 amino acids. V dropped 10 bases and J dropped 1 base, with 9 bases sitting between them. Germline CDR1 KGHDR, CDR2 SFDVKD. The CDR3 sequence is CATRGGQETQYF. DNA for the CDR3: TGTGCCACTCGAGGAGGCCAAGAGACCCAGTACTTC.

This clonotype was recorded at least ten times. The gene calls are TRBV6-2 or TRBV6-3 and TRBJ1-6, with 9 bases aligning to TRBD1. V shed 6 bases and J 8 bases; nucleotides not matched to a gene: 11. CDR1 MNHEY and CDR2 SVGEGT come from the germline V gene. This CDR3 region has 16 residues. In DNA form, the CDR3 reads TGTGCCAGCAGCCCTTGGACAGGGGATTGGGATTCACCCCTCCACTTT. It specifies CASSPWTGDWDSPLHF.

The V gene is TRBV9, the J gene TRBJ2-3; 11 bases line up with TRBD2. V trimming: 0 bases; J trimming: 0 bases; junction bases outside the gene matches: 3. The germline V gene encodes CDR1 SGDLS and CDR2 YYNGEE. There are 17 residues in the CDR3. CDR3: CASSVGGTSGSTDTQYF. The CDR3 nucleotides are TGTGCCAGCAGCGTAGGGGGGACTAGCGGTAGCACAGATACGCAGTATTTT.

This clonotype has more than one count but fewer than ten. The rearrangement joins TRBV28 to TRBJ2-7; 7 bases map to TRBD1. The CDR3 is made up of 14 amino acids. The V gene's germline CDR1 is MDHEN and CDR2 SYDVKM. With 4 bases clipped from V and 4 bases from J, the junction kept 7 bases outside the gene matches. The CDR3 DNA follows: TGTGCCAGCAGTTGGGGGACAGAGGTATACGAGCAGTACTTC. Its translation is CASSWGTEVYEQYF.

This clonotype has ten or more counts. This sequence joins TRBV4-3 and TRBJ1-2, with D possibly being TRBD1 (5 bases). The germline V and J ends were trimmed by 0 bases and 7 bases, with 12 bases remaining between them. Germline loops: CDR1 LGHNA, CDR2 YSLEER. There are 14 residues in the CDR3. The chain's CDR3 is CASSQDAQGGGYTF. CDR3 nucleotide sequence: TGCGCCAGCAGCCAAGATGCCCAGGGCGGTGGCTACACCTTC.

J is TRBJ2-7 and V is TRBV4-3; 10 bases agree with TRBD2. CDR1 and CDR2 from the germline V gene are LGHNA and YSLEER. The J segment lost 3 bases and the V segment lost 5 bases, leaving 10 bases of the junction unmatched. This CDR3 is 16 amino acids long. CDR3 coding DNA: TGCGCCAGCAGCTCAATTCCCGGGACTAGCGACTACGAGCAGTACGTC. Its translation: CASSSIPGTSDYEQYV.

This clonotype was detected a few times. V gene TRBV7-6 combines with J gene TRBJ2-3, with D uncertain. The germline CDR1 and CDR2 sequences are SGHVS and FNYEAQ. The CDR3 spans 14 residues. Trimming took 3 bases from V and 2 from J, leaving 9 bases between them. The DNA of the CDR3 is TGTGCCAGCAGCTTCGGTGACAACACAGATACGCAGTATTTT. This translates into CASSFGDNTDTQYF.

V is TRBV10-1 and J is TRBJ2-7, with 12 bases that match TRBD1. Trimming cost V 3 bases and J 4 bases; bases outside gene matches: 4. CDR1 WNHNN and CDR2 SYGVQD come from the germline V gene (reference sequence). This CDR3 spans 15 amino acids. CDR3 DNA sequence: TGCGCCAGCAGTGAACGGGACAGGGGGCGGTACGAGCAGTACTTC. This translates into CASSERDRGRYEQYF.

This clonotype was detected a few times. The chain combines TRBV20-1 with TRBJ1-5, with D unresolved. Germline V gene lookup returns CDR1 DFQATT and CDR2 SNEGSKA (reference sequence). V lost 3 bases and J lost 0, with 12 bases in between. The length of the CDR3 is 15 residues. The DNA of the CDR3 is TGCAGTGCTAGTTCGAGTGAGTTTAGCAATCAGCCCCAGCATTTT. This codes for CSASSSEFSNQPQHF.

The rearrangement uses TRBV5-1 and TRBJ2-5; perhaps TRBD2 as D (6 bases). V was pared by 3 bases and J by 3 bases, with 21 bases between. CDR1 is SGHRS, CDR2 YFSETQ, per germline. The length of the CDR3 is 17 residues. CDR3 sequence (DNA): TGCGCCAGCAGCTCTGACGGAGGGCGTCCTTTCGAAGAGACCCAGTACTTC. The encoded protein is CASSSDGGRPFEETQYF.

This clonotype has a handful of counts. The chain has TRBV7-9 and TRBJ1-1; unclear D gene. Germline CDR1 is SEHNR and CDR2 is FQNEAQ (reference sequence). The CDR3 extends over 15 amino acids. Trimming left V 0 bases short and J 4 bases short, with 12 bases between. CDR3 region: CASSLALGVSTEAFF. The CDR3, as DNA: TGTGCCAGCAGCTTAGCGCTTGGGGTGAGCACTGAAGCTTTCTTT.

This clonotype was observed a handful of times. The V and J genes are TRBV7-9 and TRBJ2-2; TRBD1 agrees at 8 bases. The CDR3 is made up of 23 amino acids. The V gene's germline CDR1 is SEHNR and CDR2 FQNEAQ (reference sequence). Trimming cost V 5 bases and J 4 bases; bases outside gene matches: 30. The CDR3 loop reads CASSPPPVVYRGIKDSGTGELFF. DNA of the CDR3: TGTGCCAGCAGCCCTCCCCCGGTGGTGTACAGGGGGATCAAGGATTCGGGCACCGGGGAGCTGTTTTTT.

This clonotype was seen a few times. CDR3 nucleotides: TGTGCCAGCAGCCCCGGGACACCTTCCTACGAGCAGTACTTC. It yields the protein CASSPGTPSYEQYF. The chain uses TRBV7-3 and TRBJ2-7, with D perhaps matching TRBD1 (6 bases). V lost 5 bases, J lost 1 base, and 12 bases lay in between. CDR1 and CDR2 (germline): SGHTA, FQGTGA. The CDR3 is 14 residues long.

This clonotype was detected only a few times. CDR3: CASSFWTANQPQHF. CDR3 sequence (DNA): TGTGCCAGCAGTTTCTGGACAGCAAATCAGCCCCAGCATTTT. The rearrangement uses TRBV12-3 or TRBV12-4 and TRBJ1-5; possible D gene TRBD1, 6 bases. This CDR3 is 14 amino acids long. Trimming left V 3 bases short and J 4 bases short, with 10 bases between.

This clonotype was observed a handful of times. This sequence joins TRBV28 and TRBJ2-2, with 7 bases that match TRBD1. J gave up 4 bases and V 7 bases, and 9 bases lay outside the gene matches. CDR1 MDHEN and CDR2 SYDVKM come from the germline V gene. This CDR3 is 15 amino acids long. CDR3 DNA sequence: TGTGCCAGCACTCTTGGGGACAGAAGCACCGGGGAGCTGTTTTTT. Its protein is CASTLGDRSTGELFF.

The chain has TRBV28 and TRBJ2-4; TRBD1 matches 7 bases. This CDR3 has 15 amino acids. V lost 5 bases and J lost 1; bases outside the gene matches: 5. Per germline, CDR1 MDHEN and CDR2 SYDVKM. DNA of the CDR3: TGTGCCAGCAGTGGTAGGGGGCCGGCCAAAAACATTCAGTACTTC. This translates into CASSGRGPAKNIQYF. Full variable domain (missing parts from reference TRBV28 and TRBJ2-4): DVKVTQSSRYLVKRTGEKVFLECVQDMDHENMFWYRQDPGLGLRLIYFSYDVKMKEKGDIPEGYSVSREKKERFSLILESASTNQTSMYLCASSGRGPAKNIQYFGAGTRLSVL.